The 21 T cell receptor beta chains in this list originate from one sample, sequenced in a study of blood T cell repertoires in COVID-19. Sequenced by immunoSEQ multiplex PCR; TCRdb stores in-frame clones only, minus some. This sample has 370,000 or so clones, with 81% found just once. Sequencing was performed on peripheral blood. These receptors were obtained from a human donor with acute or convalescent COVID-19. The donor label of this sample is uncertain.

This chain links TRBV30 with TRBJ2-1, with 8 bases that match TRBD2. Germline loops: CDR1 GTSNPN, CDR2 SVGIG (reference sequence). The CDR3 covers 15 residues. With 3 bases clipped from V and 6 bases from J, the junction kept 10 bases outside the gene matches. CDR3 residues: CAWSYERGWGNEQFF. The CDR3 nucleotides read TGTGCCTGGAGCTACGAGCGGGGGTGGGGCAATGAGCAGTTCTTC.

This clone came up many times. The rearrangement joins TRBV30 to TRBJ1-6; 10 nucleotides agree with TRBD1. CDR1 is GTSNPN, CDR2 SVGIG, per germline (reference sequence). Losses at the gene ends were 0 bases for V and 9 bases for J; bases not matched to a gene: 5. The CDR3 runs 15 residues. Here the CDR3 DNA reads TGTGCCTGGAGTGTACCGGGACAGGGGAGTTCACCCCTCCACTTT. Residues: CAWSVPGQGSSPLHF.

The genes are TRBV28 and TRBJ1-4; 7 bases align to TRBD1. V was pared by 3 bases and J by 4 bases, with 8 bases of the junction left unmatched. Germline V gene lookup returns CDR1 MDHEN and CDR2 SYDVKM. The CDR3 has 16 residues. In DNA, the CDR3 is TGTGCCAGCAGTTTTCAGGGGGGAATGGGTAATGAAAAACTGTTTTTT. Translating gives CASSFQGGMGNEKLFF.

This clone has a handful of counts. This rearrangement joins TRBV27 to TRBJ1-2, with TRBD1 as a possible D gene (5 bases). CDR3 length: 12 residues. The V end was cut by 4 bases, the J end by 9 bases, with 12 bases between. The V gene's germline CDR1 is MNHEY and CDR2 SMNVEV (reference sequence). CDR3: CASSSQANRYTF. The CDR3, as DNA: TGTGCCAGCAGTTCACAGGCTAATCGCTACACCTTC.

The chain employs TRBV4-1 and TRBJ1-1; D gene unclear. The V gene lost 1 base and the J gene lost 1 base, with 10 bases spanning the gap. The germline CDR1 and CDR2 sequences are MGHRA and YSYEKL. The CDR3 contains 15 residues. This CDR3 reads CASSQGEGWNTEAFF. As DNA, the CDR3 is TGCGCCAGCAGCCAAGGAGAGGGTTGGAACACTGAAGCTTTCTTT.

In its sample, this clone was seen a few times. The genes are TRBV5-1 and TRBJ1-1; a possible D gene is TRBD1 (5 bases). The CDR3 contains 17 residues. Per the germline V gene, CDR1 is SGHRS and CDR2 is YFSETQ. The V end lost 5 bases, the J end lost 0 bases, and 20 bases lay between the germline ends. The CDR3 nucleotides read TGCGCCAGCAGTTCACAGGCGTTTAACCTCATGAACACTGAAGCTTTCTTT. Protein product: CASSSQAFNLMNTEAFF.

The chain combines TRBV5-1 with TRBJ1-2; 8 bases line up with TRBD1. V gave up 3 bases and J gave up 5 bases; unmatched junction bases: 18. Germline V gene sequence: CDR1 SGHRS, CDR2 YFSETQ. This CDR3 comprises 18 residues. This CDR3 is CASSYQGTGMSGPYGYTF. The CDR3 nucleotides are TGCGCCAGCAGCTACCAAGGGACAGGTATGAGTGGACCTTATGGCTACACCTTC.

The chain is built from TRBV3-1 (or the pseudogene TRBV3-2) and TRBJ1-4, with a weak D call TRBD1 (6 bases). Looked up from germline, CDR1 is LGHDT and CDR2 is YNNKEL (reference sequence). The CDR3 extends over 16 amino acids. V gave up 3 bases and J gave up 7 bases, with 18 bases separating them. The CDR3 nucleotides read TGTGCCAGCAGCCAGACGAGACAAGGGGGGGGTGAAAAACTGTTTTTT. As protein: CASSQTRQGGGEKLFF.

The J gene is TRBJ2-7, the V gene TRBV11-2; the match to TRBD2 covers 9 bases. Germline CDR1 reads SGHAT; CDR2 reads FQNNGV. With 1 base clipped from V and 2 bases from J, the junction kept 3 bases outside the gene matches. The CDR3 covers 15 residues. DNA of the CDR3: TGTGCCAGCAGCTTAGGGGTAGCGGGGGCCTACGAGCAGTACTTC. Protein sequence: CASSLGVAGAYEQYF.

V is TRBV2 and J is TRBJ1-2, with a weak D call TRBD1 (5 bases). The CDR3 runs 14 residues. Germline V gene lookup returns CDR1 SNHLY and CDR2 FYNNEI. V lost 3 bases, J lost 7 bases, and 15 bases lay in between. CDR3 amino acids: CASSDPYVGLGYTF. CDR3 nucleotide sequence: TGTGCCAGCAGTGATCCTTACGTGGGGCTTGGCTACACCTTC. The complete variable domain, with remaining parts taken from reference TRBV2 and TRBJ1-2, reads EPEVTQTPSHQVTQMGQEVILRCVPISNHLYFYWYRQILGQKVEFLVSFYNNEISEKSEIFDDQFSVERPDGSNFTLKIRSTKLEDSAMYFCASSDPYVGLGYTFGSGTRLTVV.

This clone appeared a single time. V usage is TRBV28 and J usage is TRBJ2-7, with 8 bases aligning to TRBD1. Germline V CDR1 and CDR2: MDHEN, SYDVKM. CDR3 length: 14 residues. The V gene end was trimmed by 6 bases and the J gene end by 2 bases; junction bases not matched to a gene: 6. The CDR3 is CASSTGTGPYEQYF. CDR3 nucleotides: TGTGCCAGCAGCACCGGGACAGGTCCCTACGAGCAGTACTTC.

This chain links TRBV28 with TRBJ2-7; 8 bases align to TRBD1. The CDR3 sequence is 16 residues long. CDR1 MDHEN and CDR2 SYDVKM come from the germline V gene. Unmatched junction bases numbered 16, after V lost 7 bases and J lost 5 bases. CDR3 region: CASTSTVWTGRNEQYF. In DNA, the CDR3 is TGTGCCAGCACCTCTACCGTATGGACAGGGAGGAACGAGCAGTACTTC.

The rearrangement links TRBV7-9 to TRBJ1-2; the match to TRBD1 covers 7 bases. The germline gives CDR1 SEHNR, CDR2 FQNEAQ (reference sequence). The CDR3 is 12 amino acids. V lost 5 bases and J lost 9; bases outside the gene matches: 6. The chain's CDR3 is CASSPRTGSYTF. Written as DNA, the CDR3 is TGTGCCAGCAGCCCGAGGACAGGCAGCTACACCTTC.

The chain recombines TRBV6-5 with TRBJ2-2, with TRBD1 matching 9 bases. Unmatched junction bases numbered 3, after V lost 10 bases and J lost 3 bases. The CDR3 totals 13 residues. Germline V lookup: CDR1 MNHEY, CDR2 SVGAGI. CDR3 residues: CATRTGDTGELFF. Written as DNA, the CDR3 is TGTGCCACCCGGACAGGGGACACCGGGGAGCTGTTTTTT.

This clone occurred once. V and J are TRBV14 and TRBJ1-2; 7 bases fit TRBD1. Trimming cost V 3 bases and J 8 bases; bases outside gene matches: 6. The CDR3 is 13 amino acids. CDR1 is SGHDN, CDR2 FVKESK, per germline. The CDR3 here is CASSQANRGGYTF. The CDR3 DNA sequence: TGTGCCAGCAGCCAGGCAAACAGGGGAGGCTACACCTTC.

V is TRBV6-5 and J is TRBJ1-2; D remains ambiguous. The CDR3 spans 13 residues. Per the germline V gene, CDR1 is MNHEY and CDR2 is SVGAGI. Trimming removed 4 bases from V and 3 bases from J, with 9 bases in between. The CDR3 DNA follows: TGTGCCAGCAGTTTCACAGCACACTATGGCTACACCTTC. Protein sequence: CASSFTAHYGYTF.

About this clone: A much larger clone lies one base from this, so it may be a read error. The same CDR3 also results from other DNA sequences found in this sample. The chain has TRBV6-1 and TRBJ1-1; D may be TRBD1 (6 bases). Germline V gene data show CDR1 as MNHNS and CDR2 as SASEGT. V was pared by 2 bases and J by 3 bases, with 10 bases between. The CDR3 has 14 amino acids. CDR3 coding DNA: TGTGCCAGCAGTGAACCCGGACAGTACACTGAAGCTTTCTTT. It codes for CASSEPGQYTEAFF.

This clone was detected a few times. CDR3 in DNA: TGTGCCAGCAGTTACGGCCGGGACAGTGAGGAGCAGTACTTC. Its protein product is CASSYGRDSEEQYF. The rearrangement joins TRBV6-6 to TRBJ2-7; 7 bases are shared with TRBD1. V gave up 2 bases and J gave up 7 bases; unmatched junction bases: 8. The CDR3 has 14 amino acids. Germline V gene lookup returns CDR1 MNHNY and CDR2 SVGAGI (reference sequence).

The J gene is TRBJ1-2, the V gene TRBV28, with 7 bases identical to TRBD1. The CDR3 loop spans 12 amino acids. CDR1 is MDHEN and CDR2 is SYDVKM in the germline V gene. The CDR3 protein is CRSGGTNYGYTF. The CDR3 nucleotides read TGTCGCTCAGGGGGGACTAACTATGGCTACACCTTC.

CDR3: CASSGLLNTEAFF. CDR3 nucleotide sequence: TGTGCCAGCTCAGGGCTGTTGAACACTGAAGCTTTCTTT. The rearrangement uses TRBV18 and TRBJ1-1; no reliable D call. CDR1 is KGHSH, CDR2 LQKENI, per germline. This CDR3 is 13 amino acids long. The V end lost 5 bases, the J end lost 0 bases, and 7 bases lay between the germline ends.

The chain employs TRBV5-1 and TRBJ2-3; 8 nucleotides line up with TRBD2. V lost 0 bases, J lost 6 bases, and 9 bases stayed unmatched. The germline gives CDR1 SGHRS, CDR2 YFSETQ. CDR3 length: 16 amino acids. This chain's CDR3 is CASSLVAGISRDTQYF. The CDR3 DNA follows: TGCGCCAGCAGCTTGGTAGCGGGGATCTCTCGGGATACGCAGTATTTT.